This T cell receptor (beta chain) was sequenced in a study of response to subunit inactivated influenza vaccine. TCRdb re-called the RT-PCR reads with MiXCR, one entry per CDR3 protein. The sample gives about 700,000 distinct CDR3 sequences, 12% to 15% of which show up once; less than 8.5% is in the top ten. The CDR3 extends over 14 amino acids. Looked up from germline, CDR1 is ENHRY and CDR2 is SYGVKD. V lost 8 bases to trimming and J lost 2 bases; unmatched junction nucleotides: 4. General study results and limits: Each seasonal influenza vaccination, the authors suggested, recruits few new T cells.

This clonotype came up a few times. Its antigen remains unidentified. V is TRBV10-3 and J is TRBJ2-3; 10 bases line up with TRBD2. The starting material was PBMCs from blood, obtained 14 days before vaccination. The sequence was obtained from a man aged 50 to 59 who received an inactivated influenza vaccine. CDR3 in amino acids: CAISTSGTTDTQYF. The DNA of the CDR3 is TGTGCCATCTCAACTAGCGGGACCACAGATACGCAGTATTTT.